These T cell receptor beta chains were read from a single sample in a study of early T cells in non-severe SARS-CoV-2 infection. TCRdb itself ran the 5' RACE reads through MiXCR, one entry per CDR3 protein. The sample includes under 95,000 distinct CDR3 sequences, less than 15% of them seen just once. The sequenced sample was whole blood. These receptor sequences come from an adult who was a healthcare worker with PCR-confirmed SARS-CoV-2 infection or an uninfected control (not recorded which). The CDR3 runs from the conserved cysteine through the conserved F or W. D genes are given only for firm matches. Only part of the rows carry a size: once, few, many, or a class if the clone is expanded.

>few|15|TRBD1|TRBV7-2|TRBJ1-1
TGTGCCAGCAGCGGGCCGGACAGGGGGCGGACTGAAGCTTTCTTT
CASSGPDRGRTEAFF
>many|14|TRBD1|TRBV12-3/TRBV12-4|TRBJ1-5
TGTGCCAGCAGCCCGGGACAGCCAAATCAGCCCCAGCATTTT
CASSPGQPNQPQHF
>-|14|-|TRBV4-2|TRBJ2-1
TGTGCCAGCAGCCAAGAGCCTAGCGACAATGAGCAGTTCTTC
CASSQEPSDNEQFF
>many|14|-|TRBV12-5|TRBJ2-1
TGTGCTAGTGGTTCTCTTGCGTCCTACAATGAGCAGTTCTTC
CASGSLASYNEQFF
>-|14|-|TRBV6-5|TRBJ2-7
TGTGCCAGCAGCAAACTCAGCAGTACAACCGAGCAGTACTTC
CASSKLSSTTEQYF
>-|11|-|TRBV29-1|TRBJ2-7
TGCAGCGTTGACGAGGGTTACGAGCAGTACTTC
CSVDEGYEQYF
>-|14|-|TRBV18|TRBJ1-5
TGTGCCAGCTCACACAGGGATAGCAATCAGCCCCAGCATTTT
CASSHRDSNQPQHF
>many|13|-|TRBV28|TRBJ1-1
TGTGCCAGCAGGGGACCGCCGAACACTGAAGCTTTCTTT
CASRGPPNTEAFF
>-|14|-|TRBV19|TRBJ1-2
TGTGCCAGTAGTATCCCCGGGACCGCGTATGGCTACACCTTC
CASSIPGTAYGYTF
>many|17|TRBD2|TRBV19|TRBJ2-1
TGTGCCAGTAGCCCCCCCTGGACTAGCGGGAGCAGGAATGAGCAGTTCTTC
CASSPPWTSGSRNEQFF
>-|15|-|TRBV7-9|TRBJ2-3
TGTGCCAGCAGCCCCCGGGCGGCTAGCACAGATGCGCAGTATTTT
CASSPRAASTDAQYF
>few|13|-|TRBV12-3/TRBV12-4|TRBJ1-2
TGTGCCAGCAGTTTCAGTCAGGGGAATGGCTACACCTTC
CASSFSQGNGYTF
>-|16|-|TRBV11-2|TRBJ2-3
TGTGCCAGCAGCTTACTTACGAGCGGGCGGAGGGATACGCAGTATTTT
CASSLLTSGRRDTQYF
>few|13|-|TRBV7-2|TRBJ1-6
TGTGCCAGCAGCTGGGTGGTAGATTCACCCCTCCACTTT
CASSWVVDSPLHF
>many|15|TRBD2|TRBV7-6|TRBJ2-1
TGTGCCAGCAGCCTCTGGACTAGCGGGGGCAATGAGCAGTTCTTC
CASSLWTSGGNEQFF
>many|13|TRBD1|TRBV6-6|TRBJ2-7
TGTGCCAGCAGGGGACAGGGGGACTACGAGCAGTACTTC
CASRGQGDYEQYF
>few|14|-|TRBV7-3|TRBJ2-5
TGTGCCAGCAGCTTAAGTAGTCTAGGCGAGACCCAGTACTTC
CASSLSSLGETQYF
>-|14|-|TRBV20-1|TRBJ2-3
TGCAGTGCTCCCCCCCGAGCGGTCACAGATACGCAGTATTTT
CSAPPRAVTDTQYF
>few|14|TRBD2|TRBV7-9|TRBJ2-7
TGTGCCAGCAGCCCGGGGGGTAGGACCCATGATAAGTACTTC
CASSPGGRTHDKYF
>many|15|-|TRBV7-9|TRBJ2-4
TGTGCCAGCAGCTTGGTCGGAACGGGCAAAAACATTCAGTACTTC
CASSLVGTGKNIQYF
>many|12|-|TRBV5-1|TRBJ2-7
TGCGCCAGCAGCGGGGGATCCTACGAGCAGTACTTC
CASSGGSYEQYF
>many|15|-|TRBV6-6|TRBJ1-1
TGTGCCAGCAGTTATTCGAGGGGGGGGAGCACTGAAGCTTTCTTT
CASSYSRGGSTEAFF
>many|12|-|TRBV2|TRBJ2-7
TGTGCCAGCTCTGCGAAGGGGTCCGCGTGGTACTTC
CASSAKGSAWYF
>-|15|-|TRBV16|TRBJ1-4
TGTGCCAGCAGCTATCAACCCCTAAGGGATGAAAAACTGTTTTTT
CASSYQPLRDEKLFF
>few|13|-|TRBV2|TRBJ2-1
TGTGCCAGCACCCGGGACACCTACAATGAGCAGTTCTTC
CASTRDTYNEQFF
>-|18|-|TRBV19|TRBJ2-6
TGTGCCAGTAGTATGTTCCCCTTGGCTTTCTCTGGGGCCAACGTCCTGACTTTC
CASSMFPLAFSGANVLTF
>many|14|TRBD2|TRBV6-6|TRBJ2-1
TGTGCCAGCAGTTTCCTAGCGGGGGACAATGAGCAGTTCTTC
CASSFLAGDNEQFF
>-|13|-|TRBV27|TRBJ1-1
TGTGCCAGCAGTCCCTGGGAGGGCCCTGAAGCTTTCTTT
CASSPWEGPEAFF
>-|13|-|TRBV29-1|TRBJ1-1
TGCAGCACACTTGAAGTAGTGGGAACTGAAGCTTTCTTT
CSTLEVVGTEAFF
>many|14|-|TRBV5-1|TRBJ1-3
TGCGCCAGCCGCGGAGAGGCCCGGGGAAACACCATATATTTT
CASRGEARGNTIYF
>many|14|-|TRBV20-1|TRBJ1-2
TGCAGTGCTGTAACAGGGACCGCGAACTATGGCTACACCTTC
CSAVTGTANYGYTF
>many|12|-|TRBV3-1|TRBJ1-2
TGTGCCAGCAGTCAAGGAAACTATGGCTACACCTTC
CASSQGNYGYTF
>many|15|TRBD1|TRBV19|TRBJ1-2
TGTGCCAGTAGTATTCCGACAGGGGGCGGCTATGGCTACACCTTC
CASSIPTGGGYGYTF
>few|14|-|TRBV6-5|TRBJ2-4
TGTGCCAGCAGTTACGCGGGGGCGCAAAACATTCAGTACTTC
CASSYAGAQNIQYF
>few|16|TRBD1|TRBV11-2|TRBJ1-2
TGTGCCAGCACTCCGCGACACGGACAGGGAGCCTATGGCTACACCTTC
CASTPRHGQGAYGYTF
>few|15|TRBD2|TRBV2|TRBJ2-1
TGTGCCTTGAAGCGGGGGGCCAGCTCCCACAATGAGCAGTTCTTC
CALKRGASSHNEQFF
>many|15|TRBD1|TRBV18|TRBJ2-7
TGTGCCAGCTCACCGTTGGGACAGGGGGCGTCCGAGCAGTACTTC
CASSPLGQGASEQYF
>-|14|-|TRBV7-9|TRBJ2-3
TGTGCCAGCAGCTTAGGGGCGGGCACAGATACGCAGTATTTT
CASSLGAGTDTQYF
>few|13|-|TRBV29-1|TRBJ2-3
TGCAGCGTTGAACTAGGCGGCACAGATACGCAGTATTTT
CSVELGGTDTQYF
>-|15|-|TRBV6-6|TRBJ1-1
TGTGCCAGCAGTTTTAGGACGCCGGTTATAGCTGAAGCTTTCTTT
CASSFRTPVIAEAFF
>few|16|-|TRBV9|TRBJ2-2
TGTGCCAGCAGCGTAGTAGTAGGGGCTAACACCGGGGAGCTGTTTTTT
CASSVVVGANTGELFF
>few|15|TRBD2|TRBV5-1|TRBJ2-2
TGCGCCAGCGGAGAGGGACTAGCGGGAGACGGGGAGCTGTTTTTT
CASGEGLAGDGELFF
>few|13|-|TRBV9|TRBJ2-5
TGTGCCAGCAGCGACGACCGTGGAGAGACCCAGTACTTC
CASSDDRGETQYF
>many|11|-|TRBV29-1|TRBJ1-3
TGCAGCGTCGCCGGGGGAAACACCATATATTTT
CSVAGGNTIYF
>many|18|TRBD2|TRBV7-9|TRBJ2-6
TGTGCCAGCAGCCCTCCACCCGGGGGGGGATCTGGGGCCAACGTCCTGACTTTC
CASSPPPGGGSGANVLTF
>few|15|TRBD1|TRBV30|TRBJ1-2
TGTGCCTGGAGTACACCGGGACAGGGGGGCTATGGCTACACCTTC
CAWSTPGQGGYGYTF